This TCR beta chain was retrieved from a study of blood T cell repertoires in COVID-19. The wider study: Whether acute or convalescent, the COVID-19 samples came from the United States, Italy and Spain. PBMCs, B-cell-depleted T cells, or T cells were the source of the cDNA or gDNA that made up the material.

Authors' methods: The authors estimated nucleated cell counts from reference gene primer amplification. Sequenced by immunoSEQ multiplex PCR; TCRdb stores in-frame clones only, minus some. The V and J calls and the clone size are those of that table, but D and trimming were determined from the DNA. The data hold roughly 120,000 clones, with 70% to 90% observed a single time. The sequence was obtained from a man between 40 and 49 years old with acute or convalescent COVID-19. Sequencing was carried out using peripheral blood.

The CDR3 bases are TGCAGCGTTTTGGGACAGGGTGTTTCTCGTGAGCAGTTCTTC. Translation: CSVLGQGVSREQFF. This chain uses TRBV29-1 with TRBJ2-1; 9 nucleotides agree with TRBD1. Trimming removed 5 bases from V and 9 bases from J; junction bases left unmatched: 11. The CDR3 covers 14 residues. The germline V gene has CDR1 SQVTM and CDR2 ANQGSEA.